This T cell receptor (beta chain) originates from a study of blood T cell repertoires in COVID-19. Study-wide background: Acute and convalescent COVID-19 samples came from the United States, Italy and Spain. T cells, B-cell-depleted T cells, or PBMCs provided the cDNA or gDNA that served as material.

Original processing notes: Reference gene primer amplification gave nucleated cell count estimates. The table came from immunoSEQ multiplex PCR; TCRdb's copy has only in-frame clones and leaves some out. V and J calls and clone size are as listed in that table; D and trimming were resolved from the DNA. The table includes tens of thousands of clones, around 88% detected once. From germline, CDR1 is SNHLY and CDR2 FYNNEI. This CDR3 is 14 amino acids long. The V gene lost 6 bases and the J gene lost 3 bases, with 15 bases spanning the gap. The chain is built from TRBV2 and TRBJ2-7; D is possibly TRBD1 (6 bases). The clonotype originates from a man aged 60 to 69 with acute or convalescent COVID-19. Material: peripheral blood. DNA for the CDR3: TGTGCCAGCAGGCGGACAGTAACAGACTACGAGCAGTACTTC. This encodes CASRRTVTDYEQYF.